The 32 T cell receptor beta chains reported below all come from one sample, sequenced in a study of HIV-infected patients and healthy controls. cDNA was made from about 500 ng RNA using alpha and beta constant primers. Alpha and beta chain libraries were made separately by chain-specific third strand synthesis with multiplexing indices. TCRdb reprocessed the 5' RACE reads with MiXCR, giving one entry per CDR3 protein. Among roughly 17,000 distinct CDR3 sequences listed, 5.5% were seen once. All unsorted peripheral T cells were captured because whole blood was used without fractionation. The source material was blood. Source of these receptors: an adult in good health.

This clonotype showed up many times. V and J are TRBV9 and TRBJ2-7; D remains ambiguous. The CDR3 consists of 15 residues. Trimming removed 0 bases at V and 4 bases at J, with 14 bases between. The germline V gene encodes CDR1 SGDLS and CDR2 YYNGEE. In DNA, the CDR3 is TGTGCCAGCAGCGTAGCGGAAGCAAAGGTTTACGAGCAGTACTTC. As protein: CASSVAEAKVYEQYF. Full variable domain (outside the CDR3, taken from reference TRBV9 and TRBJ2-7): DSGVTQTPKHLITATGQRVTLRCSPRSGDLSVYWYQQSLDQGLQFLIQYYNGEERAKGNILERFSAQQFPDLHSELNLSSLELGDSALYFCASSVAEAKVYEQYFGPGTRLTVT.

This clonotype is judged medium-sized. V gene TRBV12-3 or TRBV12-4 combines with J gene TRBJ2-3, with 10 bases fitting TRBD2. V lost 7 bases and J lost 0; bases outside the gene matches: 13. This CDR3 has 18 amino acids. The CDR3 here is CASTPTSGVPTSTDTQYF. The CDR3 DNA sequence: TGTGCCAGCACCCCAACTAGCGGGGTTCCTACTAGCACAGATACGCAGTATTTT.

This clonotype is deemed medium-sized. This sequence joins TRBV13 and TRBJ2-5; weak D call: TRBD2 (6 bases). CDR1 and CDR2 (germline): PRHDT, FYEKMQ (reference sequence). Trimming took 6 bases from V and 2 from J, leaving 13 bases between them. CDR3 length: 14 amino acids. Here the CDR3 DNA reads TGTGCCAGCAGGCGGGGAATGGAGCAAGAGACCCAGTACTTC. This translates into CASRRGMEQETQYF.

By proportion, this clonotype is medium-sized (0.01 to 0.1%). The chain couples TRBV29-1 to TRBJ1-3, with no clear D. The CDR3 loop spans 12 amino acids. Per germline, CDR1 SQVTM and CDR2 ANQGSEA. Between the trimmed V and J ends, which lost 3 bases and 3 bases, there was a span of 6 bases. In DNA form, the CDR3 reads TGCAGCGTTGAGGTGATTGGAAACACCATATATTTT. This sequence encodes CSVEVIGNTIYF.

This clonotype was picked up many times. This rearrangement joins TRBV4-1 to TRBJ1-1, with D unresolved. Between the trimmed V and J ends, which lost 3 bases and 0 bases, there was a span of 11 bases. CDR3 length: 15 residues. Germline loops: CDR1 MGHRA, CDR2 YSYEKL. CDR3 in amino acids: CASSHAVRLNTEAFF. CDR3 bases: TGCGCCAGCAGCCATGCGGTCCGTTTGAACACTGAAGCTTTCTTT.

This clonotype was observed at least ten times. The chain has TRBV7-2 and TRBJ2-3; D possibly uses TRBD1 or TRBD2 (6 bases each). The CDR3 covers 15 residues. Germline V CDR1 and CDR2: SGHTA, FQGNSA. V lost 6 bases and J 2 bases, leaving 15 bases between the germline ends. CDR3 loop: CASSLTGRTTDTQYF. CDR3 in DNA: TGTGCCAGCAGTTTAACAGGGAGGACCACAGATACGCAGTATTTT.

The chain's CDR3 is CSANTNPGLESLNEQFF. CDR3 coding DNA: TGCAGTGCTAATACAAACCCGGGACTGGAGAGTTTAAATGAGCAGTTCTTC. The chain carries TRBV20-1 and TRBJ2-1; tentative D call: TRBD2 (6 bases). The CDR3 loop spans 17 amino acids. CDR1 is DFQATT, CDR2 SNEGSKA, per germline (reference sequence). Trimming removed 4 bases at V and 7 bases at J, with 26 bases between.

This clonotype was seen more than once but under ten times. The rearrangement joins TRBV5-1 to TRBJ2-3, with D unclear. V was pared by 4 bases and J by 4 bases, with 10 bases between. The CDR3 loop spans 13 amino acids. From germline, CDR1 is SGHRS and CDR2 YFSETQ. The CDR3 coding sequence is TGCGCCAGCAGCCCTGGAACGCCAGATACGCAGTATTTT. As protein: CASSPGTPDTQYF.

This clonotype was recorded at least ten times. V and J are TRBV3-1 and TRBJ2-2, with D unclear. The germline gives CDR1 LGHDT, CDR2 YNNKEL (reference sequence). This CDR3 contains 13 residues. V shed 5 bases and J shed 4 bases, with 8 bases lying between them. The CDR3 DNA reads as TGTGCCAGCAGCGACATGGGCACCGGGGAGCTGTTTTTT. This translates into CASSDMGTGELFF. Filled out from reference TRBV3-1 and TRBJ2-2, the complete variable domain reads DTAVSQTPKYLVTQMGNDKSIKCEQNLGHDTMYWYKQDSKKFLKIMFSYNNKELIINETVPNRFSPKSPDKAHLNLHINSLELGDSAVYFCASSDMGTGELFFGEGSRLTVL.

This clonotype was observed at least ten times. The chain is built from TRBV27 and TRBJ1-5, with TRBD1 matching over 9 bases. The V gene end was trimmed by 0 bases and the J gene end by 4 bases; junction bases not matched to a gene: 7. This CDR3 region has 17 residues. Germline CDR1 is MNHEY and CDR2 is SMNVEV (reference sequence). This CDR3 reads CASSLSYRGLRNQPQHF. The CDR3 nucleotides are TGTGCCAGCAGTTTATCTTACAGGGGGCTGAGGAATCAGCCCCAGCATTTT.

The gene calls are TRBV15 and TRBJ1-1; D call uncertain. Trimming shortened V by 0 bases and J by 0 bases, and 5 bases separated the two germline ends. This CDR3 is built from 14 residues. CDR1 and CDR2 (germline): LNHNV, YYDKDF (reference sequence). The CDR3 nucleotides are TGTGCCACCAGCAGAGATCGGGTGAACACTGAAGCTTTCTTT. This encodes CATSRDRVNTEAFF.

This clonotype was observed at least ten times. V gene TRBV27 combines with J gene TRBJ2-2; D unclear. The V end was cut by 5 bases, the J end by 6 bases, with 10 bases between. CDR1 is MNHEY, CDR2 SMNVEV, per germline (reference sequence). This CDR3 region has 13 residues. The CDR3 loop is CASSPTSSGELFF. DNA for the CDR3: TGTGCCAGCAGTCCTACGAGCTCCGGGGAGCTGTTTTTT.

This clonotype was found many times. The chain combines TRBV5-8 with TRBJ1-3; possible D gene TRBD1, 5 bases. The V end lost 1 base, the J end lost 5 bases, and 7 bases lay between the germline ends. Germline CDR1 SGHTS, CDR2 YDEGEE. The CDR3 is made up of 13 amino acids. The CDR3 nucleotides read TGTGCCAGCAGCTTGCCGGGGCGAAACACCATATATTTT. As protein: CASSLPGRNTIYF.

This sequence joins TRBV20-1 and TRBJ2-1, with TRBD2 identical over 11 bases. V lost 1 base, J lost 7 bases, and 3 bases stayed unmatched. CDR1 is DFQATT, CDR2 SNEGSKA, per germline (reference sequence). The CDR3 extends over 14 amino acids. Written as DNA, the CDR3 is TGCAGTGCTAGAGTAGGACTAGCGGGTAATGAGCAGTTCTTC. Encoded protein: CSARVGLAGNEQFF.

This clonotype occurred many times. CDR3: CALKPYGISGNTIYF. For the CDR3, the DNA is TGTGCCCTGAAACCTTACGGGATCTCTGGAAACACCATATATTTT. The genes are TRBV10-3 and TRBJ1-3; no firm D call. This CDR3 has 15 amino acids. Germline-derived CDR1 and CDR2 are ENHRY and SYGVKD. The V gene lost 11 bases and the J gene lost 0 bases, with 17 bases spanning the gap.

This clonotype came up many times. This chain connects TRBV5-1 to TRBJ2-3, with D tentatively TRBD2 (5 bases). Deletions cut 2 bases from V and 4 bases from J, with 11 bases between. The germline V gene encodes CDR1 SGHRS and CDR2 YFSETQ. The CDR3 is made up of 14 amino acids. CDR3 nucleotide sequence: TGCGCCAGCAGCTTAGAGCGGAGTTCAGATACGCAGTATTTT. Encoded protein: CASSLERSSDTQYF.

This clonotype has a count of ten or more. The CDR3 sequence: CATSDFGGDRGQESRGTEAFF. CDR3 in DNA: TGTGCCACCAGTGATTTTGGGGGAGACAGGGGGCAAGAGAGCAGAGGCACTGAAGCTTTCTTT. This rearrangement joins TRBV24-1 to TRBJ1-1, with TRBD1 identical over 10 bases. Germline CDR1 KGHDR, CDR2 SFDVKD. The V and J ends lost 1 base and 4 bases, in that order; junction bases with no gene match: 20. The CDR3 spans 21 residues.

There are many counts of this clonotype. The chain uses TRBV5-1 and TRBJ1-1; 7 nucleotides line up with TRBD1. CDR1 SGHRS and CDR2 YFSETQ come from the germline V gene. The length of the CDR3 is 13 residues. The ends lost 5 bases at V and 10 bases at J; junction bases unmatched: 11. The CDR3 region has the DNA TGCGCCAGCAGTCAAACAGGGGAAATAGGAGCTTTCTTT. Residues: CASSQTGEIGAFF.

The table lists this clonotype with many counts. This chain joins TRBV7-9 and TRBJ1-1, with D possibly matching TRBD1 (5 bases). Germline V gene data show CDR1 as SEHNR and CDR2 as FQNEAQ (reference sequence). Trimming removed 6 bases from V and 7 bases from J, with 12 bases in between. The CDR3 has 12 residues. The CDR3 coding sequence is TGTGCCAGCAGTTTGGGGGGGGATGAAGCTTTCTTT. It specifies CASSLGGDEAFF. Combining the CDR3 with reference TRBV7-9 and TRBJ1-1 gives the whole variable domain DTGVSQNPRHKITKRGQNVTFRCDPISEHNRLYWYRQTLGQGPEFLTYFQNEAQLEKSRLLSDRFSAERPKGSFSTLEIQRTEQGDSAMYLCASSLGGDEAFFGQGTRLTVV.

This clonotype came up many times. The chain has TRBV6-5 and TRBJ2-5; D is perhaps TRBD2 (7 bases). V was pared by 0 bases and J by 1 base, with 15 bases between. The CDR3 length is 17 residues. CDR1 and CDR2 (germline): MNHEY, SVGAGI. The CDR3 spells CASSYSGGGAFQETQYF. CDR3 nucleotide sequence: TGTGCCAGCAGTTACTCGGGGGGGGGCGCCTTCCAAGAGACCCAGTACTTC.

The genes are TRBV9 and TRBJ2-6; D not certain. Germline V CDR1 and CDR2: SGDLS, YYNGEE. Trimming removed 6 bases at V and 4 bases at J, with 14 bases between. This CDR3 spans 15 amino acids. The CDR3: CASTPTPFGANVLTF. CDR3 nucleotide sequence: TGTGCCAGCACCCCTACACCTTTCGGGGCCAACGTCCTGACTTTC.

In its sample, this clonotype was seen a few times. This chain connects TRBV7-2 to TRBJ1-1; 8 bases agree with TRBD1. CDR1 and CDR2 from the germline V gene are SGHTA and FQGNSA. This CDR3 has 14 residues. V lost 5 bases to trimming and J lost 1 base; unmatched junction nucleotides: 3. This CDR3 reads CASSRDRRNTEAFF. The DNA for the CDR3 is TGTGCCAGCAGCAGGGACAGGCGGAACACTGAAGCTTTCTTT.

This clonotype was picked up many times. CDR3 sequence (DNA): TGCAGTGCTAGGTCCGTGGGGTTCGAGCAGTTCTTC. Translation: CSARSVGFEQFF. The chain employs TRBV20-1 and TRBJ2-1; no clear D gene. V was cut by 3 bases and J by 10 bases, with 13 bases left in between. The CDR3 is 12 residues long. Germline assignment: CDR1 DFQATT and CDR2 SNEGSKA (reference sequence).

The sample holds a few counts of this clonotype. The V and J genes are TRBV12-3 or TRBV12-4 and TRBJ1-5; 8 bases match TRBD1. The trim removed 6 bases at V and 1 base at J, leaving 5 bases unmatched. The CDR3 contains 15 residues. The CDR3 region is CASSITGGSNQPQHF. The CDR3 region has the DNA TGTGCCAGCAGCATAACAGGGGGAAGCAATCAGCCCCAGCATTTT.

This clonotype was observed many times. The chain has TRBV3-1 and TRBJ1-5; 7 positions match TRBD1. CDR1 and CDR2 (germline): LGHDT, YNNKEL (reference sequence). The CDR3 length is 13 residues. The V segment lost 3 bases and the J segment 12 bases; nucleotides outside the gene matches: 8. CDR3 region: CASSQGQTGIQHF. Written as DNA, the CDR3 is TGTGCCAGCAGCCAGGGTCAGACAGGGATCCAGCATTTT.

This clonotype was found many times. The rearrangement joins TRBV9 to TRBJ1-2; weak D call: TRBD1 (6 bases). The CDR3 consists of 16 residues. Germline CDR1 is SGDLS and CDR2 is YYNGEE. Between the trimmed V and J ends, which lost 0 bases and 5 bases, there was a span of 17 bases. In nucleotides, the CDR3 is TGTGCCAGCAGCGTAGGGTTAGGACAGCAACTTTATGGCTACACCTTC. As protein: CASSVGLGQQLYGYTF. Looking up the rest from reference TRBV9 and TRBJ1-2 gives the full variable domain: DSGVTQTPKHLITATGQRVTLRCSPRSGDLSVYWYQQSLDQGLQFLIQYYNGEERAKGNILERFSAQQFPDLHSELNLSSLELGDSALYFCASSVGLGQQLYGYTFGSGTRLTVV.

The sample holds many counts of this clonotype. CDR3 DNA sequence: TGTGCCAGCAGCGCTCCCGTATACCAGCGGGGGGTGGAGACCCAGTACTTC. Its translation is CASSAPVYQRGVETQYF. The gene calls are TRBV28 and TRBJ2-5, with 9 nucleotides matching TRBD2. V was clipped by 6 bases and J by 5 bases; unmatched bases: 16. The germline CDR1 and CDR2 sequences are MDHEN and SYDVKM. The CDR3 is 17 residues long.

This clonotype occurred many times. The J gene is TRBJ1-1, the V gene TRBV10-3; 10 nucleotides align to TRBD1. Germline CDR1 is ENHRY and CDR2 is SYGVKD. The V segment lost 10 bases and the J segment 4 bases; nucleotides outside the gene matches: 6. The CDR3 totals 13 residues. This CDR3 reads CATGTGAGTEAFF. The DNA of the CDR3 is TGTGCCACCGGGACAGGGGCTGGCACTGAAGCTTTCTTT.

This clonotype was recorded a few times. The V call is TRBV29-1, the J call TRBJ2-2; 12 nucleotides agree with TRBD2. The CDR3 spans 16 residues. Trimming took 7 bases from V and 7 from J; bases not matched to a gene: 13. The germline gives CDR1 SQVTM, CDR2 ANQGSEA. The CDR3 bases are TGCAGCGCGGGACAGACTAGCGGGGGAGCCAACGGGGAGCTGTTTTTT. Its translation: CSAGQTSGGANGELFF.

This clonotype has at least ten counts. The V call is TRBV7-2, the J call TRBJ2-5; TRBD2 matches at 9 bases. Germline values: CDR1 SGHTA, CDR2 FQGNSA. The CDR3 loop spans 15 amino acids. The J segment lost 2 bases and the V segment lost 2 bases, leaving 3 bases of the junction unmatched. CDR3 region: CASSLQAGGQETQYF. DNA of the CDR3: TGTGCCAGCAGCTTACAGGCGGGGGGGCAAGAGACCCAGTACTTC.

This clonotype was seen ten or more times. This chain uses TRBV6-5 with TRBJ2-1, with a weak D call TRBD1 (6 bases). This CDR3 contains 16 residues. Germline V gene data show CDR1 as MNHEY and CDR2 as SVGAGI. Trimming left V 6 bases short and J 8 bases short, with 23 bases between. The CDR3 DNA follows: TGTGCCAGCAGCCTCGGTTCGGTTTGGGGGCGCGATGAGCAGTTCTTC. It specifies CASSLGSVWGRDEQFF.

By share, this clonotype ranks as medium-sized (0.01 to 0.1%). The chain carries TRBV5-1 and TRBJ1-1; D call uncertain. Deletions cut 4 bases from V and 4 bases from J, with 17 bases between. The length of the CDR3 is 15 residues. Germline CDR1 and CDR2: SGHRS and YFSETQ. CDR3 protein: CASSATIKGGTEAFF. The DNA of the CDR3 is TGCGCCAGCAGCGCGACAATAAAGGGCGGCACTGAAGCTTTCTTT.